Shown below are 11 T cell receptor beta chains from a single sample sequenced in a study of T cell repertoires in cytomegalovirus infection. TCRdb used MiXCR to reprocess the reads, holding one entry per CDR3 protein. The sample lists 60,000 to 85,000 distinct CDR3 sequences, approximately 22% occurring once. These TCRs are of unknown antigen specificity. The source material was PBMCs, sequenced either directly or after in vitro stimulation (not recorded which). Every receptor here comes from a human donor in good health (CMV status not recorded). Some clones in this sample may be carry-over from other donors' samples.

The table lists this clonotype with a few counts. The V call is TRBV27, the J call TRBJ1-1, with unresolved D. V lost 6 bases, J lost 5 bases, and 16 bases lay in between. Germline lookup yields CDR1 MNHEY and CDR2 SMNVEV (reference sequence). The CDR3 has 14 amino acids. The CDR3 sequence: CASSPTTALTEAFF. CDR3 sequence (DNA): TGTGCCAGCAGCCCAACAACGGCCCTGACTGAAGCTTTCTTT.

The chain recombines TRBV5-4 with TRBJ1-5; D perhaps matches TRBD1 (6 bases). Germline V gene data show CDR1 as SGHNT and CDR2 as YYREEE (reference sequence). This CDR3 is 14 amino acids long. Trimming took 5 bases from V and 6 from J, leaving 15 bases between them. CDR3 amino acids: CASSSQGRAQPQHF. CDR3 coding DNA: TGTGCCAGCAGTTCACAGGGACGGGCTCAGCCCCAGCATTTT.

The chain joins TRBV4-1 to TRBJ1-1; no clear D. The CDR3 extends over 16 amino acids. Per the germline V gene, CDR1 is MGHRA and CDR2 is YSYEKL. Trimming cost V 5 bases and J 1 base, with 17 bases left between them. CDR3 DNA sequence: TGCGCCAGCAGCATTCGGTCGGCCAGGACGAACACTGAAGCTTTCTTT. Translated: CASSIRSARTNTEAFF.

There are a few counts of this clonotype. This sequence joins TRBV6-2 or TRBV6-3 and TRBJ2-1, with D possibly being TRBD1 (6 bases). Per the germline V gene, CDR1 is MNHEY and CDR2 is SVGEGT. The germline V and J ends were trimmed by 2 bases and 7 bases, with 15 bases remaining between them. The CDR3 runs to 15 residues. The CDR3 nucleotides read TGTGCCAGCAGTTACGGTGGGAGAGACAGGAATGAGCAGTTCTTC. Amino acids: CASSYGGRDRNEQFF.

This chain links TRBV10-3 with TRBJ1-1, with D unresolved. The length of the CDR3 is 14 residues. V was trimmed by 4 bases and J by 1 base, leaving 10 bases between them. The germline V gene has CDR1 ENHRY and CDR2 SYGVKD. CDR3 in amino acids: CAISVGRGNTEAFF. The DNA for the CDR3 is TGTGCCATCAGTGTTGGGCGGGGGAACACTGAAGCTTTCTTT.

In this sample, this clonotype turned up many times. The chain is built from TRBV7-2 and TRBJ2-3; D is unclear. CDR1 and CDR2 (germline): SGHTA, FQGNSA. The ends were cut back, 4 bases at V and 4 bases at J, with 9 bases in the middle. The CDR3 consists of 13 residues. Here the CDR3 reads CASSSPYPDTQYF. In DNA form, the CDR3 reads TGTGCCAGCAGCTCGCCCTATCCAGATACGCAGTATTTT.

This chain links TRBV7-9 with TRBJ2-1; D gene uncertain. This CDR3 contains 11 residues. V gave up 8 bases and J gave up 6 bases, with 8 bases separating them. Germline lookup yields CDR1 SEHNR and CDR2 FQNEAQ (reference sequence). In DNA form, the CDR3 reads TGTGCCAGCCGAAGAACCAATGAGCAGTTCTTC. Protein: CASRRTNEQFF.

V gene TRBV27 combines with J gene TRBJ1-5; weak D call: TRBD1 (5 bases). With 6 bases removed from V and 3 bases from J, the gap between germline ends came to 18 bases. Germline loops: CDR1 MNHEY, CDR2 SMNVEV (reference sequence). The CDR3 sequence is 16 residues long. This CDR3 reads CASSQSGAGINQPQHF. The DNA for the CDR3 is TGTGCCAGCAGCCAATCCGGGGCAGGGATCAATCAGCCCCAGCATTTT.

The chain combines TRBV7-9 with TRBJ1-2; D might be TRBD1 (6 bases). The CDR3 covers 16 residues. The V gene lost 0 bases and the J gene lost 2 bases, with 13 bases spanning the gap. CDR1 is SEHNR and CDR2 is FQNEAQ in the germline V gene (reference sequence). The CDR3: CASSLARQGPNYGYTF. The CDR3 nucleotides read TGTGCCAGCAGCTTAGCGCGCCAGGGGCCAAACTATGGCTACACCTTC.

The genes are TRBV5-1 and TRBJ2-5, with TRBD1 matching over 7 bases. From germline, CDR1 is SGHRS and CDR2 YFSETQ. The trim removed 4 bases at V and 2 bases at J, leaving 5 bases unmatched. The CDR3 length is 14 residues. CDR3 DNA sequence: TGCGCCAGCAGCCCGGGACAGAATCAAGAGACCCAGTACTTC. As protein: CASSPGQNQETQYF.

This clonotype came up many times. The V call is TRBV7-2, the J call TRBJ2-1; D unclear. Germline CDR1 is SGHTA and CDR2 is FQGNSA. This CDR3 region has 17 residues. Deletions cut 5 bases from V and 0 bases from J, with 17 bases between. The CDR3, as DNA: TGTGCCAGCAGCCGCCCCCCTCTCGCCCACTCCTACAATGAGCAGTTCTTC. Protein product: CASSRPPLAHSYNEQFF. Using reference TRBV7-2 and TRBJ2-1 for the parts outside the CDR3, the full variable domain is GAGVSQSPSNKVTEKGKDVELRCDPISGHTALYWYRQSLGQGLEFLIYFQGNSAPDKSGLPSDRFSAERTGGSVSTLTIQRTQQEDSAVYLCASSRPPLAHSYNEQFFGPGTRLTVL.